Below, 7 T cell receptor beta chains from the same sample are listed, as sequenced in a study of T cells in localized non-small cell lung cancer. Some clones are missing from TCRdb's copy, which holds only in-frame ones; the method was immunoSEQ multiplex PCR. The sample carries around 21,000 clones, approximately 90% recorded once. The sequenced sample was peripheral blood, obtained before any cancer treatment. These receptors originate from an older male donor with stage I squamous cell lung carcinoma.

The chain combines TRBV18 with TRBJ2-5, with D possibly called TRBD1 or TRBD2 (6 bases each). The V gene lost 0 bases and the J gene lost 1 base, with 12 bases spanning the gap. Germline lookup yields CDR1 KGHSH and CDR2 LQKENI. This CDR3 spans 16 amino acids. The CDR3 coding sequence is TGTGCCAGCTCACCACCGGGCGGGACAAGCCAAGAGACCCAGTACTTC. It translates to CASSPPGGTSQETQYF.

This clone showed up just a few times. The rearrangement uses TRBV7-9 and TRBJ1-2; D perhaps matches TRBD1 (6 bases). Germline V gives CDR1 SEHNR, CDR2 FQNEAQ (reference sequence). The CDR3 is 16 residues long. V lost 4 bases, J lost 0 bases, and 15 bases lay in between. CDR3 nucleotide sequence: TGTGCCAGCAGCTCCGGGACATCACTAGCTAACTATGGCTACACCTTC. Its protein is CASSSGTSLANYGYTF.

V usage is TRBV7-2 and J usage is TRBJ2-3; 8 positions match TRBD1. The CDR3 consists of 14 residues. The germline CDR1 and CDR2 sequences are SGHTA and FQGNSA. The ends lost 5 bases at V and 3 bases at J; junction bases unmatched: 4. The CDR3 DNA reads TGTGCCAGCAGCCCCGACAGGGGAACAGATACGCAGTATTTT. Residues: CASSPDRGTDTQYF.

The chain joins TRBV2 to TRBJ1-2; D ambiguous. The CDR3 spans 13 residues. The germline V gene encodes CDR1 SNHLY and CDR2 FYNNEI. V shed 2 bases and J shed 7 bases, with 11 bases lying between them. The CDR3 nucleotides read TGTGCCAGCAGTGAATACCCACGGGGTGGCTACACCTTC. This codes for CASSEYPRGGYTF.

CDR3 bases: TGCAGCGGCGGGACAGGGAACGACAATGAGCAGTTCTTC. It translates to CSGGTGNDNEQFF. This sequence joins TRBV29-1 and TRBJ2-1; 9 nucleotides agree with TRBD1. This CDR3 region has 13 residues. The junction had 6 bases not matched to a gene; V was cut back by 7 bases and J by 5 bases. From germline, CDR1 is SQVTM and CDR2 ANQGSEA.

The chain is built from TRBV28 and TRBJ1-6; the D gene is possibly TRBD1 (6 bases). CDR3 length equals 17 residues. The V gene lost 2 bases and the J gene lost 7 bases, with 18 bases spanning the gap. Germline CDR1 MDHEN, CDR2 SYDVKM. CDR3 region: CASSLRGTGQRNSPLHF. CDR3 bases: TGTGCCAGCAGTTTAAGGGGAACAGGGCAGCGGAATTCACCCCTCCACTTT.

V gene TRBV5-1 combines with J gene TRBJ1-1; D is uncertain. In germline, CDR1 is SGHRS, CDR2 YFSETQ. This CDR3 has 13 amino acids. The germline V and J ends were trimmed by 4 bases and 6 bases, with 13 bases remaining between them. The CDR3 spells CASSRGGSPEAFF. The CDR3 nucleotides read TGCGCCAGCAGCCGGGGAGGATCCCCTGAAGCTTTCTTT.